This T cell receptor beta chain emerged from a study of early T cells in non-severe SARS-CoV-2 infection (dated by TCRdb to about 2021). As for the study more broadly: TCR sequencing used bulk RNA from unsorted whole blood, so alpha and beta chains could not be paired.

The paper's findings and limits, for the study overall: VDJdb matching was skewed toward anti-spike CD8 responses, so virus-specific expansions were likely underestimated and private and CD4 specificities were missed.

This was a case-control study nested in a cohort of healthcare workers in London, UK, who had nasopharyngeal swab PCR tests and blood samples taken every week. Healthcare workers were enrolled in the week of the UK lockdown, from 23 to 31 March 2020, and were followed every week for up to roughly 16 weeks. Notes on this clonotype: This receptor's antigen is unknown. Base qualities are not at hand, and no much larger clone is one base apart.

Library method: 5' RACE. The sample was run on a NextSeq 500. To correct for sequencing error and PCR bias, the TCR library protocol tagged individual cDNA molecules with unique molecular identifiers. Both TCR alpha and beta chains were sequenced, and tight co-correlation was observed between alpha and beta sequence abundances in each sample. In the original analysis: Decombinator V4 was used to annotate the V gene, J gene and CDR3 of the TCR sequences. TCRs were defined as expanded if a significant change between any two time points was detected under a Poisson model with p below 0.0001. TCR abundances were normalised to the total number of TCRs sequenced per sample and were expressed as counts per million. MAIT TCRs were defined by TRAV1-2 paired with TRAJ12, TRAJ20 or TRAJ33, and iNKT TCRs by TRAV10 paired with TRAJ18. VDJdb, accessed 1 November 2021, was searched for CMV, EBV and SARS-CoV-2 annotated TCRs, excluding TCRs annotated for multiple antigens. TCRdb reanalyzed the raw reads on its own, using fastp at Q25 for trimming and MiXCR for clone calling, and kept in-frame beta chains. Merged by CDR3 protein, the rows form single entries marked with the most common genes and DNA. None of the V and J calls come from the authors' own analysis; TCRdb made them. The table for this sample lists 80,000 to 95,000 distinct CDR3 sequences; over 12% of them were counted only once. The ten largest clones add up to approximately 0.54% of the sample.

In the germline V gene, CDR1 corresponds to KGHSH and CDR2 to LQKENI. Cut back by 4 bases and 1 base, the V and J ends lie 13 bases apart. The CDR3 goes from the cysteine to the phenylalanine over 15 residues. The entry retains the CDR3 DNA only, 45 bases that are in frame from base 1. The V gene is TRBV18 and the J gene is TRBJ1-1, with no D gene named confidently. This TCR was sampled from an adult who was a healthcare worker with PCR-confirmed SARS-CoV-2 infection or an uninfected control (not recorded which). What was sequenced was whole blood. The CDR3 region reads CASSLTTQPNTEAFF. Here is the DNA: TGTGCCAGCTCACTTACGACTCAGCCGAACACTGAAGCTTTCTTT.